The present T cell receptor (beta chain) was sequenced within a study of blood T cells in healthy people across ages. Overall study findings and caveats: Greater diversity and more naive CD4+ cells were seen in long-lived donors than in aged donors.

This CDR3 has 17 amino acids. Trimming left V 0 bases short and J 6 bases short, with 17 bases between. Germline assignment: CDR1 MGHRA and CDR2 YSYEKL. PCR was performed a second time for roughly 7 to 11 cycles using a sample-barcoded 5' primer and a J-beta primer mix. Each cDNA molecule was tagged by a template-switch adaptor with 12 random nucleotides. A minimum of 3 million CDR3-containing paired-end reads was obtained for each sample. MiXCR, run by TCRdb on the 5' RACE reads, gives a single entry per CDR3 protein. Among about 1.8 million distinct CDR3 sequences listed, 49% were seen once. In regard to this clonotype: Its antigen remains unidentified.

This chain links TRBV4-1 with TRBJ1-4, with D possibly matching TRBD1 (5 bases). The sequenced sample was blood. This TCR was recovered from a woman between 35 and 50 years old in good health. The CDR3 nucleotides read TGCGCCAGCAGCCAAGACCCCAGTTGGGGACCTGATGAAAAACTGTTTTTT. This encodes CASSQDPSWGPDEKLFF.